These 6 T cell receptor beta chains were sequenced from one sample in a study of tumor-infiltrating lymphocytes in primary liver carcinoma. For each extraction, RNA and DNA were obtained together from roughly 20-30 mg of unsorted bulk tissue. From around 520 ng of total RNA, TCR beta-specific cDNA was reverse-transcribed using a constant-region primer. Libraries for TCR beta were built through three nested multiplex PCR rounds, which together made up a slightly modified ARM-PCR procedure. In the first two PCR rounds, TRBV1-TRBV30 forward primers were paired with a C-beta reverse primer, and each round lasted approximately 9 cycles. In TCRdb, the multiplex PCR reads were re-called with MiXCR into one record per CDR3 protein. The table shows about 54,000 distinct CDR3 sequences, with about 73% occurring only once. Sequenced material: liver tumor tissue from sampling region 2. Indicated subset: tumor region T2, inferior pole. These receptors were collected from a man aged 35 to 55 with primary liver carcinoma and hepatitis B virus infection.

As concerns this clonotype: The conserved closing phenylalanine or tryptophan is absent in this CDR3, likely reflecting a read error. The genes are TRBV11-2 and TRBJ2-1, with 9 nucleotides matching TRBD2. Losses at the gene ends were 4 bases for V and 8 bases for J; bases not matched to a gene: 12. Germline CDR1 SGHAT, CDR2 FQNNGV. The CDR3 loop spans 16 amino acids. CDR3 sequence: CASSSCPSGRIYEQFR. The CDR3 nucleotides are TGTGCCAGCAGCTCGTGCCCCAGCGGGAGGATCTATGAGCAGTTCCGC.

A note on this clonotype: The CDR3 does not close with the conserved phenylalanine or tryptophan, likely indicating a read error. The chain is built from TRBV6-2 or TRBV6-3 and TRBJ2-5; 8 nucleotides agree with TRBD2. V shed 7 bases, J shed 10 bases, and the junction held 17 bases outside the gene matches. This CDR3 has 15 residues. CDR1 and CDR2 from the germline V gene are MNHEY and SVGEGT. The CDR3 DNA is TGTGCCAGCAATCCCGGGACTAGAGTAGTTCGTGGCCAGTACTTA. As protein: CASNPGTRVVRGQYL.

This clonotype showed up many times. This chain links TRBV21-1 with TRBJ2-2. TRBV21-1 is shown as a pseudogene. This CDR3 is built from 17 residues. CDR3 sequence: CASSKSPSAANTGELFF. CDR3 nucleotide sequence: TGTGCCAGCAGCAAATCCCCATCGGCAGCTAACACCGGGGAGCTGTTTTTT.

This clonotype is large (0.1 to 1%) by share. The chain uses TRBV7-8 and TRBJ1-5, with unresolved D. V was cut by 2 bases and J by 5 bases, with 7 bases left in between. The CDR3 loop spans 13 amino acids. Germline V gene lookup returns CDR1 SGHVS and CDR2 FQNEAQ. CDR3 DNA: TGTGCCAGCAGCTTAAATCGGGATCAGCCCCAGCATTTT. Translation gives CASSLNRDQPQHF.

As for this clonotype: One junction end disagrees with the germline gene, perhaps due to a read error. The J gene is TRBJ2-3, the V gene TRBV10-3, with 8 bases that match TRBD1. The length of the CDR3 is 14 residues. CDR1 and CDR2 from the germline V gene are ENHRY and SYGVKD. This CDR3 is CAVSLGRGPDTQYF. The CDR3 DNA reads TGTGCCGTCAGCTTGGGCAGGGGGCCAGATACACAGTATTTT.

This clonotype was recorded a few times. One junction end does not reproduce the germline sequence, and a read error may be involved. The V and J genes are TRBV5-5 and TRBJ2-2; 8 bases line up with TRBD2. The germline V gene encodes CDR1 SGHKS and CDR2 YYEKEE (reference sequence). CDR3 length equals 17 residues. Here the CDR3 reads CASGLAPSGRGNGELFF. The CDR3 nucleotides read TGTGCCAGCGGCTTGGCCCCTAGCGGGCGTGGGAACGGGGAGCTGTTTTTT.